This TCR beta chain was captured in a study of blood T cell repertoires in COVID-19. In the study overall: Italy, Spain and the United States were the sources of the convalescent and acute COVID-19 samples. Sources were T cells, B-cell-depleted T cells, or PBMCs; the material itself was cDNA or gDNA.

As handled by the study authors: The assay estimated nucleated cells by amplifying reference gene primers. Clones were read by immunoSEQ multiplex PCR, and TCRdb kept only the in-frame ones, dropping some. That table gives V, J and clone size, and the DNA gave D and trimming. Seen here are 450,000 to 500,000 clones, roughly 88% observed once, and the top ten hold roughly 3.2%. This CDR3 is built from 15 residues. V was trimmed by 4 bases and J by 3 bases, leaving 14 bases between them. Germline CDR1 is LGHDT and CDR2 is YNNKEL (reference sequence). Material: peripheral blood. This receptor was taken from a human donor in a cohort sampled during active COVID-19. This chain uses TRBV3-1 (or the pseudogene TRBV3-2) with TRBJ2-3; D is undetermined. The CDR3 nucleotides are TGTGCCAGCAGCCCTACTCCCTACCTAACAGATACGCAGTATTTT. It translates to CASSPTPYLTDTQYF.